What follows is one T cell receptor beta chain and its context. This entry is derived from a study of blood T cell repertoires in COVID-19. About the research overall: Collection of acute and convalescent COVID-19 samples took place in the United States, Italy and Spain. From T cells, B-cell-depleted T cells, or PBMCs came the material, which was cDNA or gDNA.

The CDR3 length is 13 residues. V was shortened by 3 bases and J by 8 bases, with 13 bases between the two germline ends. Original data processing: Quantification of nucleated cells was approximated via reference gene primer amplification. TCRdb's table, derived via immunoSEQ multiplex PCR, lists solely in-frame clones and lacks some. Clone size and V and J calls were adopted from that table, with D and trimming inferred from the DNA. The sample shows approximately 170,000 clones, roughly nine tenths of them seen only once. This chain connects TRBV12-3 or TRBV12-4 to TRBJ1-2; unclear D gene. The TCR originated in a woman in her 70s with acute or convalescent COVID-19. The sample taken for sequencing was peripheral blood. Written as DNA, the CDR3 is TGTGCCAGCAGTTTTAACGGCGCGGGAGGCTACACCTTC. Translation: CASSFNGAGGYTF.